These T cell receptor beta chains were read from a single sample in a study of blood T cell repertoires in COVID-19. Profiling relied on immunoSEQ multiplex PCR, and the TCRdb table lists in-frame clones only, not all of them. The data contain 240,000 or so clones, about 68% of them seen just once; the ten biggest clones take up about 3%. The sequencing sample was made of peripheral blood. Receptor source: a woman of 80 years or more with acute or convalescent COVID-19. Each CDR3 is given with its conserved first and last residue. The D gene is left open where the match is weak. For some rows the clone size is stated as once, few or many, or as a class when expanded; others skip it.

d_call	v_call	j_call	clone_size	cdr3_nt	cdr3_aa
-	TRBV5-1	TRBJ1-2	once	TGCGCCAGCAGCTCACGCCTTCCGAGTGGCTACACCTTC	CASSSRLPSGYTF
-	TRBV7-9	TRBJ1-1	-	TGTGCCAGCAGCCTCAGGGAAGCCACTGAAGCTTTCTTT	CASSLREATEAFF
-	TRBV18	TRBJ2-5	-	TGTGCCAGCTCACCTGGGCAACAAGAGACCCAGTACTTC	CASSPGQQETQYF
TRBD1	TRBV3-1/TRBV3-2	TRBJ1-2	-	TGTGCCAGCAGGCTACAGGACAGGGGTGGCTACACCTTC	CASRLQDRGGYTF
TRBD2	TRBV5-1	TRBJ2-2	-	TGCGCCAGCAGCTTAAGAACAGCGGGAGTGAACACCGGGGAGCTGTTTTTT	CASSLRTAGVNTGELFF
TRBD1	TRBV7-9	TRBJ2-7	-	TGTGCCAGCAGCCCATACAGGGGGGACAGCTCCTACGAGCAGTACTTC	CASSPYRGDSSYEQYF
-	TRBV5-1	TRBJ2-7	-	TGCGCCAGCAGCTTGGCCACCGGGTACGAGCAGTACTTC	CASSLATGYEQYF
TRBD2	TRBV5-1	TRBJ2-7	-	TGCGCCAGCAGCTTGGCCCCTAGCGGGAGATTTTACGAGCAGTACTTC	CASSLAPSGRFYEQYF
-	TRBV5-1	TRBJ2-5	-	TGCGCCAGCAGCTTGGACAGTCAAGAGACCCAGTACTTC	CASSLDSQETQYF
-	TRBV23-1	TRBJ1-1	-	TGCGCCAGCAGCCCCGGGAGGCACGCTGAAGCTTTCTTT	CASSPGRHAEAFF
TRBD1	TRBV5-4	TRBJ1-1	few	TGTGCCAGCAGCTGGACAGGGTCGGGCACTGAAGCTTTCTTT	CASSWTGSGTEAFF
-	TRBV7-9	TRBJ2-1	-	TGTGCCAGCAGCTTACTACACAATGAGCAGTTCTTC	CASSLLHNEQFF
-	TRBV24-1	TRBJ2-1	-	TGTGCCACCCGGGGTCAGACGAATGAGCAGTTCTTC	CATRGQTNEQFF
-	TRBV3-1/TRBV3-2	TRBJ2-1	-	TGTGCCAGCAGCCAAGGGCTCAGGCCTGAGCAGTTCTTC	CASSQGLRPEQFF
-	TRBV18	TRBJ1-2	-	TGTGCCAGCTCACCGGGGGCCAACTATGGCTACACCTTC	CASSPGANYGYTF
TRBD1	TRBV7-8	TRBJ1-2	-	TGTGCCAGTGGACAGGGGGTCTATGGCTACACCTTC	CASGQGVYGYTF
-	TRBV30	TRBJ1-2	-	TGTGCCTGGAGTGCTCGGACGGGAAGATATGGCTACACCTTC	CAWSARTGRYGYTF
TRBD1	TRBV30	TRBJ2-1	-	TGTGCCTGGAGTGTAGGGGGCGCCCTTCAGTTCTTC	CAWSVGGALQFF
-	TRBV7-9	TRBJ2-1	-	TGTGCCAGCAGCTTAGACGCGGGTCCGGGGATCGATGAGCAGTTCTTC	CASSLDAGPGIDEQFF
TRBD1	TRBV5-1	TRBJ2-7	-	TGCGCCAGCGCCCTCGACTTCACCGGGACAGCGCCTACGAAGCAGTACTTC	CASALDFTGTAPTKQYF
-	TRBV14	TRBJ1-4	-	TGTGCCAGCAGCCGGGGGGTCAATGAAAAACTGTTTTTT	CASSRGVNEKLFF
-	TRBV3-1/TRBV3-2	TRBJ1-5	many	TGTGCCAGCAGCCAAGATCTCGGTAGCAATCAGCCCCAGCATTTT	CASSQDLGSNQPQHF
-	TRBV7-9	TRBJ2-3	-	TGTGCCAGCAGCTTAGCCCTAGACACAGATACGCAGTATTTT	CASSLALDTDTQYF
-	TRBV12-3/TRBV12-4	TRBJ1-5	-	TGTGCCAGCAGTTTCAGGGTGAATCAGCCCCAGCATTTT	CASSFRVNQPQHF
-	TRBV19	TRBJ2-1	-	TGTGCCAGTAGCGGCTTTACGACATACAATGAGCAGTTCTTC	CASSGFTTYNEQFF
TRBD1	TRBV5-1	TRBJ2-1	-	TGCGCCAGCACCTTCGTCCAGGGGGATGAGCAGTTCTTC	CASTFVQGDEQFF
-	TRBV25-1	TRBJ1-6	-	TGTGCCAGCAGGGTGGGCATCTCACCCCTCCACTTT	CASRVGISPLHF
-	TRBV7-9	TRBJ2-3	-	TGTGCCAGCAGCCTCGAACAGAGCACAGATACGCAGTATTTT	CASSLEQSTDTQYF
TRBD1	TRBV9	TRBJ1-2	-	TGTGCCAGCAGCGCAGATCTTAGGACAGGGGACTATGGCTACACCTTC	CASSADLRTGDYGYTF
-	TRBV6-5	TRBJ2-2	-	TGTGCCAGCAGCCGCCGCGGTGGGGGGTCCGGGGAGCTGTTTTTT	CASSRRGGGSGELFF
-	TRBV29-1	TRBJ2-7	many	TGCAGCGTCGAGGACAGCCTTTACTACGAGCAGTACTTC	CSVEDSLYYEQYF
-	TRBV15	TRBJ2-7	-	TGTGCCACCAGCAGAGATCAGGGTCCCTACGAGCAGTACTTC	CATSRDQGPYEQYF
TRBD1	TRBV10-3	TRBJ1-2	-	TGTGCCATCAGTAACGGACAGGCTAACTATGGCTACACCTTC	CAISNGQANYGYTF
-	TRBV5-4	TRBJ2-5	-	TGTGCCAGCAGCTTGAGGAGGACGCAAGAGACCCAGTACTTC	CASSLRRTQETQYF
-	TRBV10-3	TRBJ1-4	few	TGTGCCACGACCGACAGCAATAATGAAAAACTGTTTTTT	CATTDSNNEKLFF
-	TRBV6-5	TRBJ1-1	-	TGTGCCAGCAGGCTCACAAGGAACACTGAAGCTTTCTTT	CASRLTRNTEAFF
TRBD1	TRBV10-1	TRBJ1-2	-	TGCGCCAGCAGTGAACGGACAGGGGATGGCTACACCTTC	CASSERTGDGYTF